This TCR beta chain is drawn from a study of Graves' ophthalmopathy and Graves' hyperthyroidism. RNA transcripts yielded amplified TCR beta CDR3 regions. The authors performed first-round RT-PCR with HTBI primers and then a second-round multiplex PCR. TCRdb ran MiXCR on the multiplex PCR reads and lists one entry per CDR3 protein. The sample records 650,000 to 900,000 distinct CDR3 sequences, 40% being singletons. The material sequenced was peripheral blood. This receptor was obtained from an adult man with Graves' ophthalmopathy.

This CDR3 is CASSGSGSLGTDTQYF. Written as DNA, the CDR3 is TGTGCCAGCAGCGGCAGCGGGAGTCTTGGCACAGATACGCAGTATTTT. The chain combines TRBV7-2 with TRBJ2-3; 8 bases are a match to TRBD2. Germline CDR1 SGHTA, CDR2 FQGNSA. J lost 1 base, V lost 5 bases, and 8 bases had no gene match. The length of the CDR3 is 16 residues.